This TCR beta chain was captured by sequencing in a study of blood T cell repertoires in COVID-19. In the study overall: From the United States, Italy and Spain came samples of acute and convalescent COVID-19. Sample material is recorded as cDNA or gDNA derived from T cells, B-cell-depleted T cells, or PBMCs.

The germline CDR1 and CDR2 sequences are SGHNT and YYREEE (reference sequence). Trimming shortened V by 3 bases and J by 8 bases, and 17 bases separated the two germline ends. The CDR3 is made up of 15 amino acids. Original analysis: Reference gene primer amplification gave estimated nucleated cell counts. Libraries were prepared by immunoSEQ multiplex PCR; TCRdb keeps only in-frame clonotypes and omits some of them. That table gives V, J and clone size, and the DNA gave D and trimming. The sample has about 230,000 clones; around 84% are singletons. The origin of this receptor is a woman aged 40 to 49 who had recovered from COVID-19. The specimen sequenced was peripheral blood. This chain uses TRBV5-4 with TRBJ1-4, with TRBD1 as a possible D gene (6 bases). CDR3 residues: CASSSEQGLREKLFF. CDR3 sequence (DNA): TGTGCCAGCAGCTCAGAGCAGGGGCTCAGAGAAAAACTGTTTTTT.